This T cell receptor beta chain comes out of a study of T-cell memory formation after mild COVID-19. Across the whole study: TCR clustering was largely donor specific. The study, taken as a whole, reports: Some SARS-CoV-2-responding clones were already detected in memory before infection. Clones that contracted from day 15 to 85 were balanced CD4/CD8, while later expanders leaned CD4+.

There are a few counts of this clonotype. What it recognizes is unknown. TCR alpha and TCR beta cDNA libraries with sample barcodes and UMIs came from 5'RACE using constant-segment primers. Each CDR3 protein is one row after TCRdb ran MiXCR on the 5' RACE reads. The repertoire has a few hundred thousand distinct CDR3 sequences, about 27% of them found once; the top ten carry approximately 10%. The CDR3 is 16 residues long. V lost 0 bases to trimming and J lost 5 bases, with 14 bases between them. In germline, CDR1 is LGHNA, CDR2 YSLEER. The receptor was isolated from an adult woman who had mild COVID-19 (a few samples of this study predate the infection). Cell type and time point are not known. Sequencing was performed on PBMCs or a T cell subset sorted from them (not recorded which). The rearrangement uses TRBV4-3 and TRBJ1-5; D is perhaps TRBD1 (5 bases). CDR3 in amino acids: CASSQDAGFQDQPQHF. The CDR3 DNA reads as TGCGCCAGCAGCCAAGATGCAGGGTTTCAAGATCAGCCCCAGCATTTT.